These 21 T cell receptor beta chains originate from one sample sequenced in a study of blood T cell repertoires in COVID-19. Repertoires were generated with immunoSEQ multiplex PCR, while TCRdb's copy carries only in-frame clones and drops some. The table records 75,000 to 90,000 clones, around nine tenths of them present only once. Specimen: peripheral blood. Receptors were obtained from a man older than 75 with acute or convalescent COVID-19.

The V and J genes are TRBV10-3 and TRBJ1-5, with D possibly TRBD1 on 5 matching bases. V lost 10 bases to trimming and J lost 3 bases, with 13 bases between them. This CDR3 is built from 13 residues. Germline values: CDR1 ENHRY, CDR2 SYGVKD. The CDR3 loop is CATTGDANQPQHF. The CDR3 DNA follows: TGTGCCACAACGGGGGATGCCAATCAGCCCCAGCATTTT.

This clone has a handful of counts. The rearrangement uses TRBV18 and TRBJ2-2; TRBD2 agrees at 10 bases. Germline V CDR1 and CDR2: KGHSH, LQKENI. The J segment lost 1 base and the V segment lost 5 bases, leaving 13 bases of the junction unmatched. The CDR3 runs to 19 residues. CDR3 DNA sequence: TGTGCCAGCTCATTCAATGCGCTAGCGGGGGACCGGAACACCGGGGAGCTGTTTTTT. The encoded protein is CASSFNALAGDRNTGELFF. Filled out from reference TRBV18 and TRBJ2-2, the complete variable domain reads NAGVMQNPRHLVRRRGQEARLRCSPMKGHSHVYWYRQLPEEGLKFMVYLQKENIIDESGMPKERFSAEFPKEGPSILRIQQVVRGDSAAYFCASSFNALAGDRNTGELFFGEGSRLTVL.

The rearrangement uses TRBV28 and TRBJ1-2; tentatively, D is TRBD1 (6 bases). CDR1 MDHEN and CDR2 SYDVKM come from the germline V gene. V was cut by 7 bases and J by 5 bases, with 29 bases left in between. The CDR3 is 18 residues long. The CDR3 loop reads CASIPPEGSGEGGYGYTF. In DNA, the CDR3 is TGTGCCAGCATTCCACCCGAGGGGTCCGGGGAAGGGGGTTATGGCTACACCTTC.

In DNA form, the CDR3 reads TGTGCCTGGAGTCGCCGACAGAGCCCAGGGGGCGTAAATCAGCCCCAGCATTTT. Encoded protein: CAWSRRQSPGGVNQPQHF. The chain links TRBV30 to TRBJ1-5; 8 bases fit TRBD1. The length of the CDR3 is 18 residues. V trimming: 2 bases; J trimming: 4 bases; junction bases outside the gene matches: 16. Looked up from germline, CDR1 is GTSNPN and CDR2 is SVGIG (reference sequence).

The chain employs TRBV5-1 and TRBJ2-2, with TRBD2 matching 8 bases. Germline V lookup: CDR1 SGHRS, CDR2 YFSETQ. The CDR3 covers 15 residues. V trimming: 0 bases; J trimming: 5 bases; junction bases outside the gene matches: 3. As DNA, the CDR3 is TGCGCCAGCAGCTTGGGTAGCGGGGCTACCGGGGAGCTGTTTTTT. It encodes CASSLGSGATGELFF.

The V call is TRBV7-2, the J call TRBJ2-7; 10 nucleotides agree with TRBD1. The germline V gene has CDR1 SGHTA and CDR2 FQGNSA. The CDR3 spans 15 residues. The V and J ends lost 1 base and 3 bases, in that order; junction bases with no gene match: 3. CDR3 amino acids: CASSLGRTGGYEQYF. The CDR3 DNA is TGTGCCAGCAGCTTAGGGAGGACAGGGGGCTACGAGCAGTACTTC.

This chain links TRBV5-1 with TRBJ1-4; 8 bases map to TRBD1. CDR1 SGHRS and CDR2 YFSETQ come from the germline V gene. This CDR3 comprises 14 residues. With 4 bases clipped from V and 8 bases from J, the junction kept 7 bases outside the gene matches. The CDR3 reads CASSAGTGGEKLFF. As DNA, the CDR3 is TGCGCCAGCAGCGCCGGGACAGGAGGGGAAAAACTGTTTTTT.

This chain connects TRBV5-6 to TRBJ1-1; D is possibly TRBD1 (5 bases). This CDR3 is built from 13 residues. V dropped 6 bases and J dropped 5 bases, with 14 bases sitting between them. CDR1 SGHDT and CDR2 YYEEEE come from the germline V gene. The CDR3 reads CASTYLGGTEAFF. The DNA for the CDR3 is TGTGCCAGCACCTATCTCGGGGGGACTGAAGCTTTCTTT. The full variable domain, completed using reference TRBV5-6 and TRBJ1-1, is DAGVTQSPTHLIKTRGQQVTLRCSPKSGHDTVSWYQQALGQGPQFIFQYYEEEERQRGNFPDRFSGHQFPNYSSELNVNALLLGDSALYLCASTYLGGTEAFFGQGTRLTVV.

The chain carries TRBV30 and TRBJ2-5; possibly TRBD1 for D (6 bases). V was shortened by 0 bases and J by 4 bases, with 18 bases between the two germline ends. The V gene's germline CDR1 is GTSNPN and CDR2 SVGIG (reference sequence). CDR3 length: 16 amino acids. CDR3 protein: CAWSVSSGGRGETQYF. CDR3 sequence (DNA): TGTGCCTGGAGTGTATCATCTGGGGGCCGGGGAGAGACCCAGTACTTC.

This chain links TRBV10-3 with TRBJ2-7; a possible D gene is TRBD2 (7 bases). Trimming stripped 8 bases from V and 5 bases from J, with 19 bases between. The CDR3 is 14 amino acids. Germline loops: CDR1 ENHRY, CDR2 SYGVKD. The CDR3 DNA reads TGTGCCATCGGAACAGGGAGGGGGAGCGACGAGCAGTACTTC. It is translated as CAIGTGRGSDEQYF.

Here the CDR3 reads CASSLKQAGGPDEQYF. CDR3 DNA: TGTGCCAGCAGCTTAAAACAAGCGGGGGGGCCCGACGAGCAGTACTTC. The chain is built from TRBV7-2 and TRBJ2-7; 10 nucleotides align to TRBD2. Germline CDR1 and CDR2: SGHTA and FQGNSA. The ends lost 2 bases at V and 5 bases at J; junction bases unmatched: 9. The CDR3 runs 16 residues.

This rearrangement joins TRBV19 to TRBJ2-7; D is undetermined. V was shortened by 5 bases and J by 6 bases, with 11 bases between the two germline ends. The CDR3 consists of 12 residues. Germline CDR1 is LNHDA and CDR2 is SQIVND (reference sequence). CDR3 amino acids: CASSHPSSEQYF. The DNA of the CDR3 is TGTGCCAGTAGTCATCCCTCCAGCGAGCAGTACTTC.

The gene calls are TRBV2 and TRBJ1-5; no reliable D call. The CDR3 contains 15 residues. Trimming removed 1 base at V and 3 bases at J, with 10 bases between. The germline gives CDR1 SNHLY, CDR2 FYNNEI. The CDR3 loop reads CASSEVGGNNQPQHF. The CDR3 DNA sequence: TGTGCCAGCAGTGAAGTAGGAGGGAACAATCAGCCCCAGCATTTT.

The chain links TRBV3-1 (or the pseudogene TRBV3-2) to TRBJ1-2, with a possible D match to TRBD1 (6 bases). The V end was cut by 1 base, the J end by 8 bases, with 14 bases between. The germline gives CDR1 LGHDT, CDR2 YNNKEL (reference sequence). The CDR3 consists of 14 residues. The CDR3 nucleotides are TGTGCCAGCAGCCAAGGGACAGCGTTGGGCGGCTACACCTTC. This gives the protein CASSQGTALGGYTF.

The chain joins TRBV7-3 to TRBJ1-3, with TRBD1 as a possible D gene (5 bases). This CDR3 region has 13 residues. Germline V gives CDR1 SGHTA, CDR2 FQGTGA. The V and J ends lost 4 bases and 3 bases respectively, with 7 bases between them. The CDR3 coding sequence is TGTGCCAGCAGCTCCGACAGTGGAAACACCATATATTTT. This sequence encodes CASSSDSGNTIYF.

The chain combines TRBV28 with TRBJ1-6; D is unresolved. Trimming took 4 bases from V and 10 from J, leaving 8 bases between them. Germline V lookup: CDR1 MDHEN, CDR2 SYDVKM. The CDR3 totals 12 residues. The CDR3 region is CASSSSRSPLHF. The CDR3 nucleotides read TGTGCCAGCAGTTCCAGTCGCTCACCCCTCCACTTT.

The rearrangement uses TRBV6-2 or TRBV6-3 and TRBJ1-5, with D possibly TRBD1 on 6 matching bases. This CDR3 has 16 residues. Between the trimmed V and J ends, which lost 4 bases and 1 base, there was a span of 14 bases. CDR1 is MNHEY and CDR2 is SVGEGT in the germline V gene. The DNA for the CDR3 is TGTGCCAGCAGTTCCCGCCCGGGACAAAGCAATCAGCCCCAGCATTTT. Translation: CASSSRPGQSNQPQHF.

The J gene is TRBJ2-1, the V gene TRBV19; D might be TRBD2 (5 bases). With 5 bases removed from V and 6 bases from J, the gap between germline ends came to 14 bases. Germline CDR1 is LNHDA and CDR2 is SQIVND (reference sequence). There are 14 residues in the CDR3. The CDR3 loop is CASSAFRSANEQFF. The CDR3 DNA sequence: TGTGCCAGTAGTGCCTTTCGTAGCGCCAATGAGCAGTTCTTC.

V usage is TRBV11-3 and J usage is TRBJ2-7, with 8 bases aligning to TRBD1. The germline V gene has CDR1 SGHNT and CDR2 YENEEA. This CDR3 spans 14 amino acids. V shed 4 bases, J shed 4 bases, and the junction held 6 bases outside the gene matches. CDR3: CASSSSDRAYEQYF. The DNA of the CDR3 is TGTGCCAGCAGCTCATCGGACAGGGCTTACGAGCAGTACTTC.

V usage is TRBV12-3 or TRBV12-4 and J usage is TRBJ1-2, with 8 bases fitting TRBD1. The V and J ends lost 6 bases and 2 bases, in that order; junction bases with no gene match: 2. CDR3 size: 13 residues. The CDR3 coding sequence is TGTGCCAGCAGAGCAGGGGGCAACTATGGCTACACCTTC. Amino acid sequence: CASRAGGNYGYTF.

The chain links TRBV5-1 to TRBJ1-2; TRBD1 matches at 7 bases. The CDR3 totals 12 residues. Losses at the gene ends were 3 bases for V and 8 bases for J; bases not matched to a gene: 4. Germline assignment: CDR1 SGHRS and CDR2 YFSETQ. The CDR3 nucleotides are TGCGCCAGCAGCTCACAGGGGAACGGCTACACCTTC. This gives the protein CASSSQGNGYTF. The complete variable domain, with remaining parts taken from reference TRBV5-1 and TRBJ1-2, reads KAGVTQTPRYLIKTRGQQVTLSCSPISGHRSVSWYQQTPGQGLQFLFEYFSETQRNKGNFPGRFSGRQFSNSRSEMNVSTLELGDSALYLCASSSQGNGYTFGSGTRLTVV.